Listed here is a single T cell receptor (beta chain). The source of the sample is a study of T cell changes during pregnancy in multiple sclerosis. Produced via immunoSEQ multiplex PCR; TCRdb's table is partial and in-frame only. The sample records some 71,000 clones, about 91% being singletons. Germline V lookup: CDR1 MNHEY, CDR2 SVGAGI. Trimming removed 8 bases at V and 5 bases at J, with 13 bases between. This CDR3 comprises 13 residues. V usage is TRBV6-5 and J usage is TRBJ1-3, with D possibly being TRBD1 (6 bases). The sequencing used CD4+ T cells from peripheral blood mononuclear cells, collected in the third trimester of pregnancy. This sequence originates from a female donor in good health, enrolled as a control in a pregnancy study. The CDR3 is CASLNGGRNTIYF. The DNA of the CDR3 is TGTGCCAGCTTAAATGGGGGCCGAAACACCATATATTTT.